By its share, the clone carrying this T cell receptor (beta chain) is medium-sized (0.01 to 0.1%). Antigen: not known. Single TCR cDNA molecules each had their own unique molecular identifier. TCRdb passed the 5' RACE reads through MiXCR, listing each CDR3 protein once. This table has roughly 2,000 distinct CDR3 sequences, over 12% appearing once. Germline V CDR1 and CDR2: DFQATT, SNEGSKA (reference sequence). This CDR3 contains 15 residues. V dropped 1 base and J dropped 3; count of bases not matched to a gene: 8. The sample's time point: sample taken at primary tumor resection. The authors sequenced whole RNA from tumor, nontumor lung or frozen PBMC without sorting. This sample was taken from a study of spatial heterogeneity in lung cancer. Study as a whole: For the average unique TCR and UMI combination, more than eight occurrences appeared in raw reads.

Overall study results and limits: It was found that expanded intratumoral alpha and beta TCR counts tracked tumor mutation counts. The recorded estimate of tumor T cell coverage is about 7% for alpha chains and about 13% for beta chains.

This chain connects TRBV20-1 to TRBJ2-7; TRBD1 matches at 8 bases. This TCR came from a male donor with early-stage non-small cell lung cancer. The specimen comprised lung tumor tissue, sampled at surgery. CDR3 region: CSARADRGWGYEQYF. The CDR3 nucleotides are TGCAGTGCTAGAGCCGACAGGGGATGGGGCTACGAGCAGTACTTC.